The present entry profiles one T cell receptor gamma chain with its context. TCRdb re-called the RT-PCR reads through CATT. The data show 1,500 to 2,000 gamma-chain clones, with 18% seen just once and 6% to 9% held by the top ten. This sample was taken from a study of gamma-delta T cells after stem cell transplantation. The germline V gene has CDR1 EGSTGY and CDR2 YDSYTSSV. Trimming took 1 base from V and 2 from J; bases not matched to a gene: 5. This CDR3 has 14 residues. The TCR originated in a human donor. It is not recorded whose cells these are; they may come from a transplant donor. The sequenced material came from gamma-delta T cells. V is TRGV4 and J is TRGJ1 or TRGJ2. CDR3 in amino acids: CATWDGGDYYKKLF. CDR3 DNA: TGTGCCACCTGGGATGGTGGGGATTATTATAAGAAACTCTTT.